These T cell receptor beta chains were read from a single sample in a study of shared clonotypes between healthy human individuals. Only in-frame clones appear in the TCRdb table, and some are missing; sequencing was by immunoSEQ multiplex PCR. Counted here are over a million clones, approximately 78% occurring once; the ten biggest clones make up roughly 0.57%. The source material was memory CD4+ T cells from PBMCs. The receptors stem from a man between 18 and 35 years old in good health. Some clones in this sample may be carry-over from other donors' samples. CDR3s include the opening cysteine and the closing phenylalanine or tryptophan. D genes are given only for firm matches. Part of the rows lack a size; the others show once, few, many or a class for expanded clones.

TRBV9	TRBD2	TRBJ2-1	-	CASSALALNNEQFF	TGTGCCAGCAGCGCACTAGCGCTGAACAATGAGCAGTTCTTC
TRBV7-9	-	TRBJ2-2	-	CASSLGAGAGPRELFF	TGTGCCAGCAGCTTAGGGGCGGGGGCCGGGCCCCGGGAGCTGTTTTTT
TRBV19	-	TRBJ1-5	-	CASSIRPEYYSNQPQHF	TGTGCCAGTAGTATAAGGCCGGAATACTATAGCAATCAGCCCCAGCATTTT
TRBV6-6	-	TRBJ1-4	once	CASTLQGTNEKLFF	TGTGCCAGCACGTTGCAGGGTACTAATGAAAAACTGTTTTTT
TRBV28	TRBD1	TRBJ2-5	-	CASSTAGTGGLGTQYF	TGTGCCAGCAGTACGGCCGGGACAGGGGGTTTGGGGACCCAGTACTTC
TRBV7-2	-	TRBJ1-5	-	CASSLGASGQGQPQHF	TGTGCCAGCAGCTTAGGGGCATCAGGCCAGGGACAGCCCCAGCATTTT
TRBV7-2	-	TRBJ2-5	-	CASRGLSQTQYF	TGTGCCAGCAGAGGGTTGTCTCAGACCCAGTACTTC
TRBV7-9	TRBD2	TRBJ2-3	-	CASSLPSGDSDTQYF	TGTGCCAGCAGCTTACCTAGCGGAGACTCAGATACGCAGTATTTT
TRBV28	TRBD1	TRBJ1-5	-	CASSLGQGKPQNQPQHF	TGTGCCAGCAGTTTGGGACAGGGGAAACCCCAGAATCAGCCCCAGCATTTT
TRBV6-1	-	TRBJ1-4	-	CASSEWGREKLFF	TGTGCCAGCAGTGAATGGGGCAGGGAAAAACTGTTTTTT
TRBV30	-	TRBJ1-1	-	CAWTATGMNTEAFF	TGTGCCTGGACCGCTACAGGGATGAACACTGAAGCTTTCTTT
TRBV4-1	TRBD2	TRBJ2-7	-	CASSRQGTSLDEQYF	TGCGCCAGCAGCCGTCAGGGGACTAGCCTCGACGAGCAGTACTTC
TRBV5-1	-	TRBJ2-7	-	CASSPASLYEQYF	TGCGCCAGCAGCCCGGCTAGCCTCTACGAGCAGTACTTC
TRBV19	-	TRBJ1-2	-	CASSSGWTYGYTF	TGTGCCAGTAGCTCCGGGTGGACTTATGGCTACACCTTC
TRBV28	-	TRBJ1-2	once	CASSLRDTLHGYTF	TGTGCCAGCAGTTTACGGGACACCTTACATGGCTACACCTTC
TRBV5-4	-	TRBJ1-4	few	CASSLGGGRNEKLFF	TGTGCCAGCAGCTTGGGCGGGGGGCGTAATGAAAAACTGTTTTTT
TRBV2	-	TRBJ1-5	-	CASSNSGGGYQPQHF	TGTGCCAGCAGTAACAGTGGGGGGGGTTATCAGCCCCAGCATTTT
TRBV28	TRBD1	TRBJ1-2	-	CASSTGGGGYTF	TGTGCCAGCAGTACAGGGGGCGGTGGCTACACCTTC
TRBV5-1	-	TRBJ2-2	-	CASSSSYTGELFF	TGCGCCAGCAGCAGCAGTTACACCGGGGAGCTGTTTTTT
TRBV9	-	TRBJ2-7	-	CASSPALAYEQYF	TGTGCCAGCAGCCCTGCTCTAGCCTACGAGCAGTACTTC
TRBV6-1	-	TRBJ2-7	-	CASSENAYEQYF	TGTGCCAGCAGTGAAAATGCCTACGAGCAGTACTTC
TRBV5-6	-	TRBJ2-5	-	CASSPRPGETQYF	TGTGCCAGCAGCCCACGCCCGGGGGAGACCCAGTACTTC
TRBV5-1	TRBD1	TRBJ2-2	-	CASSLAGTALASIGELFF	TGCGCCAGCAGCTTGGCAGGGACAGCCCTCGCCTCGATCGGGGAGCTGTTTTTT
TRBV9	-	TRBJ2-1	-	CASSGRGPKYNEQFF	TGTGCCAGCAGCGGACGGGGGCCCAAGTACAATGAGCAGTTCTTC
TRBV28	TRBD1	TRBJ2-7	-	CASRAPGTGGSYEQYF	TGTGCCAGCAGAGCACCCGGGACAGGGGGCTCCTACGAGCAGTACTTC
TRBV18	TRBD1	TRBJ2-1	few	CASSQTGGLDNEQFF	TGTGCCAGCTCACAAACAGGGGGCCTAGACAATGAGCAGTTCTTC
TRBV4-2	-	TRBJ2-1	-	CASSHVSPGTHNEQFF	TGTGCCAGCAGCCATGTTTCGCCCGGGACCCACAATGAGCAGTTCTTC
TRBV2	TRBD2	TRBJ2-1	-	CASSEGLAGVGEQFF	TGTGCCAGCAGCGAAGGACTAGCGGGAGTTGGTGAGCAGTTCTTC
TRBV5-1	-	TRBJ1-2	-	CASSLSPTDSNYGYTF	TGCGCCAGCAGCTTGTCCCCTACGGACAGTAACTATGGCTACACCTTC
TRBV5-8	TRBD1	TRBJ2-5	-	CASSWAGTGTQETQYF	TGTGCCAGCAGCTGGGCCGGGACAGGGACCCAAGAGACCCAGTACTTC
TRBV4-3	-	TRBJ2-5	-	CASSLTGTQKTQYF	TGCGCCAGCAGCTTAACCGGGACTCAAAAGACCCAGTACTTC
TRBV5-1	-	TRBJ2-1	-	CASSFYGRARNNEQFF	TGCGCCAGCAGCTTTTACGGACGTGCACGGAACAATGAGCAGTTCTTC
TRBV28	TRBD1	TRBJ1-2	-	CASSPNSQGIYGYTF	TGTGCCAGCAGTCCCAACTCACAGGGGATCTATGGCTACACCTTC
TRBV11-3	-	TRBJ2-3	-	CASSLGMGRGATDTQYF	TGTGCCAGCAGCTTAGGAATGGGACGGGGGGCCACAGATACGCAGTATTTT
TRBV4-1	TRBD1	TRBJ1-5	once	CASSQGVTGGFNQPQHF	TGCGCCAGCAGCCAAGGCGTAACAGGGGGTTTCAATCAGCCCCAGCATTTT
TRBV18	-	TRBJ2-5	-	CASSGQETQYF	TGTGCCAGCTCAGGTCAAGAGACCCAGTACTTC